Listed here are 29 T cell receptor beta chains from one sample, sequenced in a study of CD8 T cells in Susac syndrome. Random hexamers served to reverse transcribe roughly 0.45 to 1 ug RNA. TCRdb reprocessed the immunoSEQ multiplex PCR reads with MiXCR, giving one entry per CDR3 protein. The sample has some 150,000 distinct CDR3 sequences; approximately 93% are singletons. The sample was CD8+ T cells from PBMCs. Receptor source: a human donor in good health.

The chain recombines TRBV4-3 with TRBJ2-1; the D gene is possibly TRBD1 (6 bases). The germline gives CDR1 LGHNA, CDR2 YSLEER. The CDR3 spans 13 residues. The germline V and J ends were trimmed by 2 bases and 8 bases, with 10 bases remaining between them. The CDR3 nucleotides read TGCGCCAGCAGCCAATCAACAGGGTATGAGCAGTTCTTC. Protein: CASSQSTGYEQFF.

The V gene is TRBV20-1, the J gene TRBJ1-4; unclear D gene. V lost 2 bases to trimming and J lost 0 bases, with 10 bases between them. The germline CDR1 and CDR2 sequences are DFQATT and SNEGSKA (reference sequence). CDR3 length equals 15 residues. CDR3 coding DNA: TGCAGTGCTAGATCCAGATTTTCAACTAATGAAAAACTGTTTTTT. Amino acid sequence: CSARSRFSTNEKLFF.

This clonotype was observed a single time. The genes are TRBV6-6 and TRBJ1-2, with no clear D. Germline V CDR1 and CDR2: MNHNY, SVGAGI (reference sequence). CDR3 size: 12 residues. V was trimmed by 8 bases and J by 2 bases, leaving 9 bases between them. CDR3 amino acids: CASFRQNYGYTF. The CDR3 DNA reads TGTGCCAGCTTCCGCCAAAACTATGGCTACACCTTC.

V and J are TRBV4-2 and TRBJ1-2, with a weak D call TRBD1 (5 bases). This CDR3 contains 12 residues. Per germline, CDR1 LGHNA and CDR2 YNFKEQ. V lost 5 bases and J lost 5, with 9 bases in between. CDR3 bases: TGTGCCAGCAGCGAACGACAGTATGGCTACACCTTC. Its translation is CASSERQYGYTF.

The chain combines TRBV21-1 with TRBJ2-7. TRBV21-1 is a pseudogene. The CDR3 length is 13 residues. In DNA form, the CDR3 reads TGTGCCAGCAGCAAAGGGGTCTTCTACGAGCAGTACTTC. It is translated as CASSKGVFYEQYF.

The chain carries TRBV29-1 and TRBJ2-1; 9 positions match TRBD1. The CDR3 extends over 16 amino acids. Germline CDR1 and CDR2: SQVTM and ANQGSEA. Trimming removed 2 bases from V and 2 bases from J; junction bases left unmatched: 7. The CDR3 is CSVEKQGASAYNEQFF. The CDR3 DNA is TGCAGCGTTGAAAAACAGGGGGCCAGCGCCTACAATGAGCAGTTCTTC.

This clonotype was detected a few times. V usage is TRBV7-2 and J usage is TRBJ2-1; TRBD2 matches 8 bases. The CDR3 covers 14 residues. Germline V gene sequence: CDR1 SGHTA, CDR2 FQGNSA. The junction had 3 bases not matched to a gene; V was cut back by 1 base and J by 7 bases. The CDR3 bases are TGTGCCAGCAGCTTAGGCACTAGCGGAAATGAGCAGTTCTTC. Residues: CASSLGTSGNEQFF.

The chain uses TRBV6-5 and TRBJ1-1, with 7 nucleotides matching TRBD1. CDR3 length: 13 residues. CDR1 MNHEY and CDR2 SVGAGI come from the germline V gene. Unmatched junction bases numbered 6, after V lost 6 bases and J lost 5 bases. The CDR3 reads CASSLQQGTEAFF. The DNA of the CDR3 is TGTGCCAGCAGCCTCCAACAGGGGACTGAAGCTTTCTTT.

The chain is built from TRBV9 and TRBJ2-3; the D is unclear. The germline V and J ends were trimmed by 4 bases and 0 bases, with 9 bases remaining between them. The CDR3 is 14 amino acids. In germline, CDR1 is SGDLS, CDR2 YYNGEE. The CDR3 sequence: CASSTDGSTDTQYF. CDR3 sequence (DNA): TGTGCCAGCAGCACGGACGGAAGCACAGATACGCAGTATTTT. The full variable domain, completed using reference TRBV9 and TRBJ2-3, is DSGVTQTPKHLITATGQRVTLRCSPRSGDLSVYWYQQSLDQGLQFLIQYYNGEERAKGNILERFSAQQFPDLHSELNLSSLELGDSALYFCASSTDGSTDTQYFGPGTRLTVL.

DNA for the CDR3: TGTGCCAGCAGTACCCTAGCGGGAGGGGGCGGGGAGCTGTTTTTT. Residues: CASSTLAGGGGELFF. The chain is built from TRBV27 and TRBJ2-2, with 12 bases lining up with TRBD2. Trimming cost V 5 bases and J 7 bases; bases outside gene matches: 5. The CDR3 extends over 15 amino acids. Germline loops: CDR1 MNHEY, CDR2 SMNVEV (reference sequence).

This clonotype has only one observation. This rearrangement joins TRBV4-2 to TRBJ2-1; 11 bases align to TRBD2. With 4 bases clipped from V and 8 bases from J, the junction kept 7 bases outside the gene matches. Germline V gene data show CDR1 as LGHNA and CDR2 as YNFKEQ. The CDR3 runs 15 residues. The CDR3 loop reads CASSRPTSGNDEQFF. The CDR3 nucleotides read TGTGCCAGCAGCCGTCCGACTAGCGGGAACGATGAGCAGTTCTTC.

The chain recombines TRBV6-5 with TRBJ2-7, with D hard to call. Germline V CDR1 and CDR2: MNHEY, SVGAGI. V was clipped by 4 bases and J by 7 bases, with 14 bases between them. The CDR3 runs 13 residues. Here the CDR3 reads CASSSPTVPEQYF. In DNA, the CDR3 is TGTGCCAGCAGTTCCCCGACTGTTCCTGAGCAGTACTTC.

V usage is TRBV27 and J usage is TRBJ1-1, with D perhaps TRBD1 (5 bases). Trimming left V 10 bases short and J 1 base short, with 10 bases between. CDR3 length equals 12 residues. The germline CDR1 and CDR2 sequences are MNHEY and SMNVEV (reference sequence). The DNA of the CDR3 is TGTGCCACGGGACGGGGGAACACTGAAGCTTTCTTT. Its protein is CATGRGNTEAFF.

The chain is built from TRBV9 and TRBJ2-1, with D possibly being TRBD1 (6 bases). V was shortened by 4 bases and J by 10 bases, with 30 bases between the two germline ends. CDR1 is SGDLS and CDR2 is YYNGEE in the germline V gene. This CDR3 is 18 amino acids long. CDR3 bases: TGTGCCAGCAGCCCTACAACTTCAAGGGGGACGGAGCGTTTCGAGCAGTTCTTC. Translated: CASSPTTSRGTERFEQFF.

V is TRBV14 and J is TRBJ2-1; D is undetermined. Germline CDR1 is SGHDN and CDR2 is FVKESK. Between the trimmed V and J ends, which lost 3 bases and 7 bases, there was a span of 10 bases. This CDR3 spans 13 amino acids. CDR3 sequence: CASSQGPGNEQFF. DNA of the CDR3: TGTGCCAGCAGCCAGGGCCCCGGGAATGAGCAGTTCTTC.

The CDR3 is CASSSMTSGNEQFF. The CDR3 DNA follows: TGTGCCAGCAGTTCCATGACTAGTGGGAATGAGCAGTTCTTC. This chain joins TRBV6-6 and TRBJ2-1; TRBD2 is a possible D gene (6 bases). The CDR3 runs 14 residues. Between the trimmed V and J ends, which lost 4 bases and 7 bases, there was a span of 14 bases. Germline assignment: CDR1 MNHNY and CDR2 SVGAGI (reference sequence).

This chain connects TRBV24-1 to TRBJ2-3; 7 nucleotides align to TRBD1. This CDR3 is built from 15 residues. CDR1 is KGHDR, CDR2 SFDVKD, per germline. The junction had 3 bases not matched to a gene; V was cut back by 1 base and J by 3 bases. Here the CDR3 reads CATSDFRGQTDTQYF. The DNA for the CDR3 is TGTGCCACCAGTGATTTCAGGGGACAGACAGATACGCAGTATTTT.

The rearrangement joins TRBV29-1 to TRBJ2-7; D unclear. Trimming shortened V by 5 bases and J by 0 bases, and 11 bases separated the two germline ends. The germline gives CDR1 SQVTM, CDR2 ANQGSEA. The CDR3 totals 13 residues. CDR3 bases: TGCAGCGTTCGGACGGCGAGCTCCTACGAGCAGTACTTC. It codes for CSVRTASSYEQYF.

This clonotype is a singleton in its sample. This rearrangement joins TRBV24-1 to TRBJ2-7, with 7 bases fitting TRBD1. The V gene end was trimmed by 9 bases and the J gene end by 2 bases; junction bases not matched to a gene: 6. This CDR3 has 13 amino acids. Per the germline V gene, CDR1 is KGHDR and CDR2 is SFDVKD. CDR3 sequence (DNA): TGTGCCACCTCCCCGGGACAGACCTACGAGCAGTACTTC. Protein: CATSPGQTYEQYF.

The V call is TRBV11-1, the J call TRBJ2-1, with 7 positions matching TRBD2. J was trimmed by 0 bases and V by 1 base; bases with no gene match: 15. Germline values: CDR1 SGHAT, CDR2 FQDESV (reference sequence). There are 20 residues in the CDR3. The CDR3 protein is CASSLEWADTSESSYNEQFF. DNA of the CDR3: TGTGCCAGCAGCTTAGAATGGGCCGACACTAGCGAAAGCTCCTACAATGAGCAGTTCTTC.

This clonotype has just one count. This chain connects TRBV7-3 to TRBJ2-7; no firm D call. The CDR3 is 14 amino acids. The germline V gene has CDR1 SGHTA and CDR2 FQGTGA. Trimming removed 6 bases from V and 1 base from J, with 13 bases in between. Written as DNA, the CDR3 is TGTGCCAGCAGTCTCGAGGACGGATCCTACGAGCAGTACTTC. Amino acid sequence: CASSLEDGSYEQYF.

The CDR3 sequence: CASSIIAGGDTQYF. CDR3 in DNA: TGTGCCAGTAGTATAATCGCGGGAGGAGATACGCAGTATTTT. The chain uses TRBV19 and TRBJ2-3; TRBD2 matches 8 bases. J was trimmed by 5 bases and V by 2 bases; bases with no gene match: 3. The CDR3 length is 14 residues. The V gene's germline CDR1 is LNHDA and CDR2 SQIVND (reference sequence).

The chain employs TRBV18 and TRBJ2-7, with 8 nucleotides matching TRBD1. V was pared by 5 bases and J by 5 bases, with 8 bases of the junction left unmatched. This CDR3 comprises 14 residues. Germline CDR1 KGHSH, CDR2 LQKENI. The CDR3 DNA follows: TGTGCCAGCTCAGAAGGACAGGGCAACGACGAGCAGTACTTC. It is translated as CASSEGQGNDEQYF.

This chain connects TRBV27 to TRBJ2-7; a weak D match, TRBD2 (5 bases). CDR1 and CDR2 from the germline V gene are MNHEY and SMNVEV (reference sequence). V was clipped by 1 base and J by 2 bases, with 12 bases between them. The CDR3 is 15 amino acids. The CDR3 DNA reads TGTGCCAGCAGTTTATACGGAGCGGAAACCTACGAGCAGTACTTC. It specifies CASSLYGAETYEQYF.

V usage is TRBV5-4 and J usage is TRBJ2-7; D might be TRBD1 (5 bases). Germline V lookup: CDR1 SGHNT, CDR2 YYREEE (reference sequence). CDR3 length: 13 amino acids. Trimming stripped 4 bases from V and 5 bases from J, with 13 bases between. The CDR3 sequence is CASSPREANEQYF. In DNA form, the CDR3 reads TGTGCCAGCAGCCCCAGGGAAGCGAACGAGCAGTACTTC.

The table lists this clonotype with a count of one. The chain uses TRBV4-3 and TRBJ2-7, with 12 bases aligning to TRBD2. The CDR3 loop spans 16 amino acids. V lost 0 bases to trimming and J lost 6 bases; unmatched junction nucleotides: 6. Per the germline V gene, CDR1 is LGHNA and CDR2 is YSLEER. CDR3 in DNA: TGCGCCAGCAGCCAAGAGACAGGACTAGCGGGACCCGAGCAGTACTTC. Translating gives CASSQETGLAGPEQYF.

The genes are TRBV29-1 and TRBJ2-5; D gene uncertain. There are 14 residues in the CDR3. Germline values: CDR1 SQVTM, CDR2 ANQGSEA. With 1 base removed from V and 6 bases from J, the gap between germline ends came to 15 bases. CDR3 amino acids: CSVEGAGASKTQYF. DNA of the CDR3: TGCAGCGTTGAAGGCGCAGGAGCCTCGAAGACCCAGTACTTC.

The CDR3 protein is CASNRDGTYEQYF. The CDR3 nucleotides read TGTGCCAGCAATCGGGACGGAACCTACGAGCAGTACTTC. V is TRBV6-5 and J is TRBJ2-7; TRBD1 or TRBD2 may be the D gene (5 bases each). The germline CDR1 and CDR2 sequences are MNHEY and SVGAGI. Between the trimmed V and J ends, which lost 7 bases and 2 bases, there was a span of 12 bases. The CDR3 sequence is 13 residues long.

In nucleotides, the CDR3 is TGTGCCACCAGTGATTTGCAGACTCTCGGTATCCATGAGCAGTTCTTC. Its translation is CATSDLQTLGIHEQFF. This chain joins TRBV24-1 and TRBJ2-1; no reliable D call. Trimming took off 0 bases at V and 8 bases at J, with 16 bases between the two ends. This CDR3 comprises 16 residues. The germline V gene has CDR1 KGHDR and CDR2 SFDVKD.